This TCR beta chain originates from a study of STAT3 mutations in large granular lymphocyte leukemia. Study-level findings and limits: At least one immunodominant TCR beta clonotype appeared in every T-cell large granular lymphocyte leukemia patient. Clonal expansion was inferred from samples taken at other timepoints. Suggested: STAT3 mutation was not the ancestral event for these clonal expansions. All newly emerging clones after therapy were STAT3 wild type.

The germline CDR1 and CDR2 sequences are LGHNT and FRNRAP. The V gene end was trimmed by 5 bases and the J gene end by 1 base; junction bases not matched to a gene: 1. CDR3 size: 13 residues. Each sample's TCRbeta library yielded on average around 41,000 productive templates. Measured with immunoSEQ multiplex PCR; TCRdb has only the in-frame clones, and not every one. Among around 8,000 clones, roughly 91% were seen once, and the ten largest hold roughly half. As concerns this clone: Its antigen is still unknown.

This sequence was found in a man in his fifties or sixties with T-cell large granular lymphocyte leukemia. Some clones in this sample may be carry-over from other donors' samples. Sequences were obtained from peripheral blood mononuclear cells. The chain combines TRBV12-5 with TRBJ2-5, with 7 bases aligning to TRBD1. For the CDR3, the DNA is TGTGCTAGTGGTCGGGACAGCCAAGAGACCCAGTACTTC. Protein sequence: CASGRDSQETQYF.